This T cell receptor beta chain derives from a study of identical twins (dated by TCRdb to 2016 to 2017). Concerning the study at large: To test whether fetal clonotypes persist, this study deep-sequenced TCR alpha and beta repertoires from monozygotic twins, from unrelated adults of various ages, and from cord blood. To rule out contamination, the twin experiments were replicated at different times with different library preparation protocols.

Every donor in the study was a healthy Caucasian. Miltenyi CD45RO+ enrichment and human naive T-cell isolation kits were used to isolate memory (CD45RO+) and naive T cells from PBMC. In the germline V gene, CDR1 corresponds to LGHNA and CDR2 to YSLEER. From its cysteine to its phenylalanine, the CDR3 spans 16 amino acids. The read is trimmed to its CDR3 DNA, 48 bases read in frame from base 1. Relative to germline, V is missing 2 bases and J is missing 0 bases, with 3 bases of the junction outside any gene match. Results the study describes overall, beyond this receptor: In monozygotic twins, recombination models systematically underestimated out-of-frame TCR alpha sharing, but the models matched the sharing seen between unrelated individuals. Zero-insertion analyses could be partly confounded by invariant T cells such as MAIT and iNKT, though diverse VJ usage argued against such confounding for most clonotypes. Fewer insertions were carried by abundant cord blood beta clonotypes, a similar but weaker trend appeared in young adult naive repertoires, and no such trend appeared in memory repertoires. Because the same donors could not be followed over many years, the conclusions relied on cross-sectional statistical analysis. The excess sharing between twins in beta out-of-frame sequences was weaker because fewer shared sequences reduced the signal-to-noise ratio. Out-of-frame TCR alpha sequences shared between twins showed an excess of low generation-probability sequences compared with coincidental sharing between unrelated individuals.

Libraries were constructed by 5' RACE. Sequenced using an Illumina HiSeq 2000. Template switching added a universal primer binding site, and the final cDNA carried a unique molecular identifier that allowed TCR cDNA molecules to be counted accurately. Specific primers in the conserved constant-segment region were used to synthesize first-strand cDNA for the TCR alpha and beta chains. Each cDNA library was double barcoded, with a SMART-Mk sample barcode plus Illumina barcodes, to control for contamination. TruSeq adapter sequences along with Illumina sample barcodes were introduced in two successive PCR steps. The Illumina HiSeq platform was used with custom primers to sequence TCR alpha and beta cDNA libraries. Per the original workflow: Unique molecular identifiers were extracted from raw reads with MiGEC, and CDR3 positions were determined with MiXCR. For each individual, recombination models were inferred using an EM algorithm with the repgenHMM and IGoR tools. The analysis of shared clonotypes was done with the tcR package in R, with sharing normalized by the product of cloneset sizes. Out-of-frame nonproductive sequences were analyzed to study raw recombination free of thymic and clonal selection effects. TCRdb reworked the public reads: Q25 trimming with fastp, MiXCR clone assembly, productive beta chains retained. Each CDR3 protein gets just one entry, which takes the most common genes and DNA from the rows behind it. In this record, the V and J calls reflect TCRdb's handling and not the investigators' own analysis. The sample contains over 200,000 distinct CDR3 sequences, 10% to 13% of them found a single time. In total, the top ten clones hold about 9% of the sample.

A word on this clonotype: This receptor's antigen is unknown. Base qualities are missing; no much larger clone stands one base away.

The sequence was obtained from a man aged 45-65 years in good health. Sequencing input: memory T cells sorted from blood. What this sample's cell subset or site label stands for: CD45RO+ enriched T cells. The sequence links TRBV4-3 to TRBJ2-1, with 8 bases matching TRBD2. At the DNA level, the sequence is TGCGCCAGCAGCCAATCACTAGCGGTCTCCTACAATGAGCAGTTCTTC. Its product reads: CASSQSLAVSYNEQFF.